This T cell receptor beta chain was identified during a study of blood T cell repertoires in COVID-19. Study information: PBMCs, B-cell-depleted T cells, or T cells provided the cDNA or gDNA that made up the material.

Per the original methods: The assay estimated nucleated cells by amplifying reference gene primers. Clones were read by immunoSEQ multiplex PCR, and TCRdb kept only the in-frame ones, dropping some. From that table come the V and J calls and clone size; the DNA was used to work out D and trimming. Of some 74,000 clones in the sample, over 65% were seen once. The TCR originated in a woman aged 80 or over with acute or convalescent COVID-19. Material: peripheral blood.

This chain's CDR3 is CASSPSNPRASDTIYF. For the CDR3, the DNA is TGTGCCAGCTCACCCTCGAACCCGCGGGCTTCGGACACCATATATTTT. The chain links TRBV18 to TRBJ1-3; no clear D gene. The CDR3 loop spans 16 amino acids. Germline V gene sequence: CDR1 KGHSH, CDR2 LQKENI. Between the trimmed V and J ends, which lost 3 bases and 8 bases, there was a span of 20 bases.